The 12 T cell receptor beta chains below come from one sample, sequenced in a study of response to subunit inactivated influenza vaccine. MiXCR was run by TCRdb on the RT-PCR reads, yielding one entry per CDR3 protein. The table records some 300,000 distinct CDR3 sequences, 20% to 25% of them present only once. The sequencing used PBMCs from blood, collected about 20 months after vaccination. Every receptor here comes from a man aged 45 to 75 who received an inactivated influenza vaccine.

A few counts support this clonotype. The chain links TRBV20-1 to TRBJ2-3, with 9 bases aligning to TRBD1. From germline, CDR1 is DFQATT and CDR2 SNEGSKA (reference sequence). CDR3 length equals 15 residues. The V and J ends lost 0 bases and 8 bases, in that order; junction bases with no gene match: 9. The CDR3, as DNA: TGCAGTGCTAGAGAGTTCGCCGGGACAGGGCGTACGCAGTATTTT. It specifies CSAREFAGTGRTQYF.

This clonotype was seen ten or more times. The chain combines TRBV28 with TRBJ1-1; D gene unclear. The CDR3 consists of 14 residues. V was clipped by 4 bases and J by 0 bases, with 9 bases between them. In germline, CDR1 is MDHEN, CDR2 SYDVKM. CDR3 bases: TGTGCCAGCAGTTCTGGACTCTTGAACACTGAAGCTTTCTTT. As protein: CASSSGLLNTEAFF. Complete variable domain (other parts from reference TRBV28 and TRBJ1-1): DVKVTQSSRYLVKRTGEKVFLECVQDMDHENMFWYRQDPGLGLRLIYFSYDVKMKEKGDIPEGYSVSREKKERFSLILESASTNQTSMYLCASSSGLLNTEAFFGQGTRLTVV.

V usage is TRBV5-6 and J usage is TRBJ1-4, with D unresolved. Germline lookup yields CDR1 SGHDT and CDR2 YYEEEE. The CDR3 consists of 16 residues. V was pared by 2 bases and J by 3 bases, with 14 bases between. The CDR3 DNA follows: TGTGCCAGCAGCTTCGGACCGATAAAGGCTAATGAAAAACTGTTTTTT. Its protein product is CASSFGPIKANEKLFF.

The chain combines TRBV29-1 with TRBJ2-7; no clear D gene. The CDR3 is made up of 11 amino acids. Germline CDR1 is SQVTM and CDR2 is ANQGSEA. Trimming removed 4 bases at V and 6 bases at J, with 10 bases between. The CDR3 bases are TGCAGCGTTGTGGTTCGTCTCGAGCAGTACTTC. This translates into CSVVVRLEQYF.

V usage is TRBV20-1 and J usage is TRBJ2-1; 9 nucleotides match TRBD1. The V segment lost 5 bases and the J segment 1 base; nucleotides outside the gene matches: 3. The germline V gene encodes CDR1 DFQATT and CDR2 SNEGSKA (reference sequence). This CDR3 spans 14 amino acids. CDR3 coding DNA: TGCAGTGCTGCCGGGACAGGGTCCTACAATGAGCAGTTCTTC. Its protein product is CSAAGTGSYNEQFF.

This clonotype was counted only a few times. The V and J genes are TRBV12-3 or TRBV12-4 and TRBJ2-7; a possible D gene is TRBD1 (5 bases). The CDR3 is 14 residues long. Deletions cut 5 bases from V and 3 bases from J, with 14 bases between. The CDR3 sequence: CASSPHRDSYEQYF. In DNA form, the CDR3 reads TGTGCCAGCAGTCCTCATAGAGACAGCTACGAGCAGTACTTC.

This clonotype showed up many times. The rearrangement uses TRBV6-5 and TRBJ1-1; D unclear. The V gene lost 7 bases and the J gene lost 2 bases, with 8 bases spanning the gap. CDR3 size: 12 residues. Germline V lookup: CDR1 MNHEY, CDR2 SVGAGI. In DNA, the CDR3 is TGTGCCAGCACCGCAGGCAACACTGAAGCTTTCTTT. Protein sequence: CASTAGNTEAFF.

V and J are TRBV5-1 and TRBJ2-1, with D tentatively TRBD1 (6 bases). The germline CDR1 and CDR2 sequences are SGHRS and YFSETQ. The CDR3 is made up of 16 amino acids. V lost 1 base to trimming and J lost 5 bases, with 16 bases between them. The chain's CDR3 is CASSLQPTGRDNEQFF. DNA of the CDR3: TGCGCCAGCAGCTTGCAACCCACAGGGCGTGACAATGAGCAGTTCTTC.

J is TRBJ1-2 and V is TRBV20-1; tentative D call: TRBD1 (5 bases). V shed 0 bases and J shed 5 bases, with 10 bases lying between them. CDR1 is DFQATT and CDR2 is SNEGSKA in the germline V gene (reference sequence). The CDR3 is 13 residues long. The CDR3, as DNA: TGCAGTGCTAGAGATCTCGGGGGGTATGGCTACACCTTC. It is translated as CSARDLGGYGYTF.

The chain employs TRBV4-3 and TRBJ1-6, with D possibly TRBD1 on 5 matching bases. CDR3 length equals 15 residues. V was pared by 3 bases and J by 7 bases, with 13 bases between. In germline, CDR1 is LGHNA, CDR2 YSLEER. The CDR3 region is CASSQAQAKNSPLHF. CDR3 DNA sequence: TGCGCCAGCAGCCAGGCACAGGCTAAGAATTCACCCCTCCACTTT.

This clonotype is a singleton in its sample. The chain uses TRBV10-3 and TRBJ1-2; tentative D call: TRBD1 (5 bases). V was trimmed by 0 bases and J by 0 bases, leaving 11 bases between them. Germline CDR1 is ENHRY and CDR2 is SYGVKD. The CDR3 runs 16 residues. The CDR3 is CAISESGGAANYGYTF. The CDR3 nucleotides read TGTGCCATCAGTGAGTCAGGAGGGGCAGCTAACTATGGCTACACCTTC.

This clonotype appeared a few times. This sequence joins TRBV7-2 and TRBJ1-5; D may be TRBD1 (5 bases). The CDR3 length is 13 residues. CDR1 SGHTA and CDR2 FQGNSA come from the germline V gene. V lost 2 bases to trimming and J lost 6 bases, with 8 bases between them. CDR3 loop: CASSLSGTQPQHF. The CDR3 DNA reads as TGTGCCAGCAGCTTATCGGGGACTCAGCCCCAGCATTTT.